Reported below is one T cell receptor beta chain. The antigen is not known. The time point denotes: baseline, week 1 (first vaccination visit). Treatment in this sample: pre-vaccination baseline after standard-of-care therapy. This sample is drawn from a study of a mutant IDH1 vaccine in newly diagnosed glioma. Turning to the study itself: Treated patients were roughly 62% male, roughly 38% female, mean age 40.4 years. Study-level findings and limits: Patients mounted vaccine-induced immune responses in almost 95% of cases.

Assay: immunoSEQ multiplex PCR; the TCRdb copy retains only in-frame clones and omits some. This table has tens of thousands of clones, around nine tenths appearing once. Sequencing used PBMCs, obtained from a glioma patient treated with radiotherapy, temozolomide or both. The source of this sequence is a woman in her thirties or forties with glioma.

The CDR3 DNA is TGTGCCAGCACCGAGGGAGATGGCTACACCTTC. Translated, it gives CASTEGDGYTF. This chain links TRBV25-1 with TRBJ1-2; D ambiguous. Germline assignment: CDR1 MGHDK and CDR2 SYGVNS. The CDR3 has 11 residues. V lost 7 bases to trimming and J lost 6 bases, with 9 bases between them.